Listed below are T cell receptor beta chains from one sample, sequenced in a study of response to subunit inactivated influenza vaccine. TCRdb reprocessed the RT-PCR reads via MiXCR and lists one record per CDR3 protein. The sample has about 520,000 distinct CDR3 sequences; roughly 7.6% are singletons. The sample here was PBMCs from blood, taken roughly 24 months after vaccination. These TCRs come from a man between 50 and 75 years old who received an inactivated influenza vaccine. Both conserved end residues are part of each CDR3. A D gene is named only where the DNA matches it firmly. Size is omitted from some rows. Given values are once, few, many or a class for expanded clones.

d_gene: .; len: 13; v_gene: TRBV5-5; j_gene: TRBJ2-5; abundance: .; CDR3aa: CASSLSLQETQYF; CDR3nt: TGTGCCAGCAGCTTGTCCCTACAAGAGACCCAGTACTTC
d_gene: TRBD1; len: 16; v_gene: TRBV19; j_gene: TRBJ1-5; abundance: many; CDR3aa: CASSKKPGQSNQPQHF; CDR3nt: TGTGCCAGTAGTAAAAAACCGGGACAGAGCAATCAGCCCCAGCATTTT
d_gene: TRBD2; len: 16; v_gene: TRBV28; j_gene: TRBJ2-7; abundance: .; CDR3aa: CASSFSTSGITYEQYF; CDR3nt: TGTGCCAGCAGTTTCTCGACTAGCGGGATTACCTACGAGCAGTACTTC
d_gene: TRBD2; len: 15; v_gene: TRBV5-5; j_gene: TRBJ2-2; abundance: .; CDR3aa: CASSRSAGGWGELFF; CDR3nt: TGTGCCAGCAGCCGGAGTGCGGGAGGTTGGGGGGAGCTGTTTTTT
d_gene: TRBD2; len: 15; v_gene: TRBV7-7; j_gene: TRBJ2-3; abundance: few; CDR3aa: CASSRTSGGTDTQYF; CDR3nt: TGTGCTAGCAGCCGAACTAGCGGCGGCACAGATACGCAGTATTTT
d_gene: TRBD2; len: 14; v_gene: TRBV27; j_gene: TRBJ2-4; abundance: many; CDR3aa: CASSVSGSQNIQYF; CDR3nt: TGTGCCAGCTCCGTCAGCGGGAGCCAAAACATTCAGTACTTC
d_gene: TRBD1; len: 14; v_gene: TRBV29-1; j_gene: TRBJ2-2; abundance: .; CDR3aa: CSGSGQPNTGELFF; CDR3nt: TGCAGCGGCTCGGGACAGCCGAACACCGGGGAGCTGTTTTTT
d_gene: .; len: 15; v_gene: TRBV4-2; j_gene: TRBJ1-5; abundance: few; CDR3aa: CASSQAQQGNQPQHF; CDR3nt: TGTGCCAGCAGCCAAGCCCAGCAGGGCAATCAGCCCCAGCATTTT
d_gene: TRBD2; len: 14; v_gene: TRBV7-9; j_gene: TRBJ2-5; abundance: few; CDR3aa: CASRGLAAQETQYF; CDR3nt: TGTGCCAGTCGGGGACTAGCGGCACAAGAGACCCAGTACTTC
d_gene: .; len: 16; v_gene: TRBV15; j_gene: TRBJ1-2; abundance: few; CDR3aa: CATSRDRGSLGDGYTF; CDR3nt: TGTGCCACCAGCAGAGATCGAGGCAGCCTTGGGGATGGCTACACCTTC
d_gene: .; len: 13; v_gene: TRBV20-1; j_gene: TRBJ2-1; abundance: many; CDR3aa: CSARHTVANEQFF; CDR3nt: TGCAGTGCTAGGCATACCGTCGCGAATGAGCAGTTCTTC
d_gene: TRBD2; len: 15; v_gene: TRBV20-1; j_gene: TRBJ2-5; abundance: few; CDR3aa: CSARVQGLVLETQYF; CDR3nt: TGCAGTGCTAGAGTACAGGGACTAGTCTTAGAGACCCAGTACTTC
d_gene: .; len: 11; v_gene: TRBV12-3/TRBV12-4; j_gene: TRBJ2-7; abundance: many; CDR3aa: CASSPEGQQYF; CDR3nt: TGTGCCAGCAGTCCTGAGGGGCAGCAGTACTTC
d_gene: TRBD2; len: 14; v_gene: TRBV12-3/TRBV12-4; j_gene: TRBJ2-7; abundance: once; CDR3aa: CASRGGLAGSEQYF; CDR3nt: TGTGCCAGCAGAGGGGGACTAGCGGGGTCCGAGCAGTACTTC